The clone carrying this T cell receptor beta chain has only a few counts. TCRdb reprocessed the RT-PCR reads with MiXCR, giving one entry per CDR3 protein. The sample contains more than 850,000 distinct CDR3 sequences, roughly 18% of which appear only once. Germline CDR1 SGHNT, CDR2 YENEEA. The V end was cut by 5 bases, the J end by 4 bases, with 9 bases between. This CDR3 region has 13 residues. This sample was included in a study of patients and donors after allogeneic stem cell transplantation. The sequencing input was blood, either unsorted or a sorted T cell fraction (not recorded which). The gene calls are TRBV11-3 and TRBJ1-3; D call uncertain. The origin of this receptor is a human donor who was either an allogeneic HSCT recipient or a stem cell or donor lymphocyte infusion donor (not recorded which). It is not recorded whose cells these are; they may come from a transplant donor. The CDR3 region is CASSKQTGNTIYF. In DNA, the CDR3 is TGTGCCAGCAGCAAGCAGACCGGAAACACCATATATTTT.